These 20 T cell receptor beta chains were sequenced from one sample in a study of blood T cell repertoires in COVID-19. Produced via immunoSEQ multiplex PCR; TCRdb's table is partial and in-frame only. Altogether 20,000 to 25,000 clones are present, around nine tenths being singletons, with the ten largest covering approximately 9%. Material for sequencing was peripheral blood. Every receptor here comes from a human donor with active COVID-19. The donor label of this sample is uncertain.

This chain links TRBV19 with TRBJ2-1; 10 nucleotides match TRBD2. Germline V CDR1 and CDR2: LNHDA, SQIVND (reference sequence). The length of the CDR3 is 15 residues. J gave up 8 bases and V 6 bases, and 10 bases lay outside the gene matches. CDR3 in DNA: TGTGCCAGTAGGAACGGACTAGCGGCCTTAGATGAGCAGTTCTTC. This translates into CASRNGLAALDEQFF.

The chain recombines TRBV18 with TRBJ2-1; TRBD1 agrees at 8 bases. V was pared by 3 bases and J by 3 bases, with 4 bases of the junction left unmatched. Germline V gene data show CDR1 as KGHSH and CDR2 as LQKENI. The CDR3 contains 15 residues. CDR3 residues: CASSPMTGVYNEQFF. CDR3 sequence (DNA): TGTGCCAGCTCACCGATGACAGGGGTCTACAATGAGCAGTTCTTC.

The CDR3 bases are TGTGCCAGCAGCTTGCGAATAGCGGGAGCCGATGAGCAGTTCTTC. It specifies CASSLRIAGADEQFF. This rearrangement joins TRBV5-4 to TRBJ2-1; 9 positions agree with TRBD2. This CDR3 region has 15 residues. The germline V gene has CDR1 SGHNT and CDR2 YYREEE (reference sequence). V gave up 1 base and J gave up 8 bases; unmatched junction bases: 7.

This chain joins TRBV5-1 and TRBJ2-2; D may be TRBD1 (5 bases). This CDR3 is 14 amino acids long. The ends were cut back, 3 bases at V and 6 bases at J, with 12 bases in the middle. From germline, CDR1 is SGHRS and CDR2 YFSETQ. For the CDR3, the DNA is TGCGCCAGCAGCTGGGGCGGTGGGGCCGGGGAGCTGTTTTTT. It yields the protein CASSWGGGAGELFF.

The CDR3 nucleotides read TGTGCCAGCAGTGGGGGATGGACAGGGTTCGACAATGAGCAGTTCTTC. Translating it yields CASSGGWTGFDNEQFF. The chain combines TRBV6-1 with TRBJ2-1; TRBD1 matches at 8 bases. Germline CDR1 MNHNS, CDR2 SASEGT. This CDR3 is built from 16 residues. V dropped 4 bases and J dropped 5; count of bases not matched to a gene: 10.

The chain employs TRBV7-2 and TRBJ2-1, with 9 bases matching TRBD2. The CDR3 consists of 18 residues. Germline V gene data show CDR1 as SGHTA and CDR2 as FQGNSA. After removal of 3 bases from V and 3 bases from J, the junction contained 12 bases not matched to a gene. The CDR3 sequence: CASSFVTSGFMGYNEQFF. In DNA form, the CDR3 reads TGTGCCAGCAGCTTCGTTACTAGCGGGTTCATGGGCTACAATGAGCAGTTCTTC.

The rearrangement uses TRBV10-3 and TRBJ1-1; D gene unclear. The CDR3 totals 15 residues. V gave up 11 bases and J gave up 1 base, with 20 bases separating them. Germline values: CDR1 ENHRY, CDR2 SYGVKD. For the CDR3, the DNA is TGTGCCGCCGCCTCAGCGTTACAAGCGAACACTGAAGCTTTCTTT. As protein: CAAASALQANTEAFF.

The CDR3 sequence: CASSKRETSGSLYEQYF. The CDR3 DNA is TGTGCCAGCAGCAAACGGGAGACTAGCGGGAGCTTGTACGAGCAGTACTTC. The chain is built from TRBV21-1 and TRBJ2-7; the table's D gene call, TRBD2, was not cross checked with the DNA. TRBV21-1 is a recognized pseudogene. The CDR3 is made up of 17 amino acids.

This clone appeared a single time. The chain carries TRBV2 and TRBJ2-7, with D possibly being TRBD2 (6 bases). V was pared by 4 bases and J by 8 bases, with 15 bases between. This CDR3 contains 13 residues. Germline CDR1 and CDR2: SNHLY and FYNNEI. The CDR3 loop is CASSGTTLPQQYF. DNA for the CDR3: TGTGCCAGCAGTGGGACTACTCTTCCTCAGCAGTACTTC.

Only one count was recorded for this clone. The chain combines TRBV28 with TRBJ2-2; 9 bases match TRBD1. The V gene end was trimmed by 4 bases and the J gene end by 3 bases; junction bases not matched to a gene: 6. Per germline, CDR1 MDHEN and CDR2 SYDVKM. The CDR3 contains 16 residues. This chain's CDR3 is CASSSLDRGDTGELFF. CDR3 in DNA: TGTGCCAGCAGTTCCCTGGACAGGGGCGACACCGGGGAGCTGTTTTTT.

This chain links TRBV7-9 with TRBJ2-5, with D perhaps matching TRBD2 (6 bases). The length of the CDR3 is 14 residues. Per the germline V gene, CDR1 is SEHNR and CDR2 is FQNEAQ (reference sequence). Trimming pared 2 bases from V and 6 bases from J, leaving 13 bases between. CDR3 bases: TGTGCCAGCAGCTTAAATGCGGGAAAACAGACCCAGTACTTC. Translation: CASSLNAGKQTQYF.

The chain couples TRBV28 to TRBJ2-7; TRBD2 aligns across 12 bases. The CDR3 has 16 residues. Trimming cost V 5 bases and J 4 bases; bases outside gene matches: 9. Germline CDR1 and CDR2: MDHEN and SYDVKM. This chain's CDR3 is CASSIPTSGRSYEQYF. CDR3 nucleotides: TGTGCCAGCAGTATCCCGACTAGCGGGAGATCTTACGAGCAGTACTTC.

The chain employs TRBV5-1 and TRBJ2-7; 7 bases fit TRBD2. The CDR3 totals 14 residues. The germline gives CDR1 SGHRS, CDR2 YFSETQ. Trimming removed 0 bases from V and 2 bases from J; junction bases left unmatched: 2. CDR3 nucleotides: TGCGCCAGCAGCTTGGGCGGGAGCCCCTACGAGCAGTACTTC. Its protein product is CASSLGGSPYEQYF.

This clone was counted a single time. The chain combines TRBV5-5 with TRBJ2-5, with 9 bases fitting TRBD2. Germline CDR1 and CDR2: SGHKS and YYEKEE (reference sequence). After removal of 3 bases from V and 1 base from J, the junction contained 4 bases not matched to a gene. The CDR3 has 15 amino acids. The CDR3 region is CASSSRTSVQETQYF. In DNA form, the CDR3 reads TGTGCCAGCAGCTCCCGGACTAGCGTCCAAGAGACCCAGTACTTC. Filled out from reference TRBV5-5 and TRBJ2-5, the complete variable domain reads DAGVTQSPTHLIKTRGQQVTLRCSPISGHKSVSWYQQVLGQGPQFIFQYYEKEERGRGNFPDRFSARQFPNYSSELNVNALLLGDSALYLCASSSRTSVQETQYFGPGTRLLVL.

The chain has TRBV7-2 and TRBJ2-7; D is unresolved. There are 12 residues in the CDR3. The germline V gene has CDR1 SGHTA and CDR2 FQGNSA. The V end was cut by 4 bases, the J end by 0 bases, with 4 bases between. The CDR3 bases are TGTGCCAGCAGCTACAGCTCCTACGAGCAGTACTTC. Translating gives CASSYSSYEQYF.

V and J are TRBV3-1 (or the pseudogene TRBV3-2) and TRBJ1-6; D is perhaps TRBD1 (6 bases). The CDR3 has 16 residues. Germline values: CDR1 LGHDT, CDR2 YNNKEL (reference sequence). V was pared by 2 bases and J by 6 bases, with 14 bases between. CDR3 sequence: CASSQPTGAPNSPLHF. The DNA of the CDR3 is TGTGCCAGCAGCCAACCGACAGGAGCCCCTAATTCACCCCTCCACTTT.

The chain is built from TRBV30 and TRBJ2-1; TRBD2 matches 8 bases. With 5 bases clipped from V and 5 bases from J, the junction kept 11 bases outside the gene matches. The CDR3 consists of 15 residues. Germline values: CDR1 GTSNPN, CDR2 SVGIG (reference sequence). The CDR3 DNA reads as TGTGCCTGGGCTCGGGGTGGTAGCGGGGACAATGAGCAGTTCTTC. Translating it yields CAWARGGSGDNEQFF.

This sequence joins TRBV19 and TRBJ2-2; D might be TRBD1 (5 bases). The V gene's germline CDR1 is LNHDA and CDR2 SQIVND (reference sequence). This CDR3 is 14 amino acids long. The V end was cut by 1 base, the J end by 5 bases, with 8 bases between. The CDR3 protein is CASSIGQGTGELFF. DNA of the CDR3: TGTGCCAGTAGTATAGGTCAGGGTACCGGGGAGCTGTTTTTT.

The genes are TRBV11-2 and TRBJ2-1, with 8 bases aligning to TRBD1. The CDR3 runs 15 residues. Germline loops: CDR1 SGHAT, CDR2 FQNNGV. Unmatched junction bases numbered 9, after V lost 8 bases and J lost 3 bases. The DNA for the CDR3 is TGTGCCAGCCGGACAGGGCTTTATCTCTACAATGAGCAGTTCTTC. It yields the protein CASRTGLYLYNEQFF.

This sequence joins TRBV19 and TRBJ2-1, with D unclear. The CDR3 loop spans 15 amino acids. Trimming shortened V by 4 bases and J by 3 bases, and 13 bases separated the two germline ends. CDR1 LNHDA and CDR2 SQIVND come from the germline V gene (reference sequence). The CDR3 spells CASSNDFPLYNEQFF. CDR3 nucleotide sequence: TGTGCCAGTAGTAATGACTTCCCACTCTACAATGAGCAGTTCTTC.